The 5 T cell receptor beta chains listed next were all sequenced from one sample in a study of shared clonotypes between healthy human individuals. Assay: immunoSEQ multiplex PCR; the TCRdb copy retains only in-frame clones and omits some. The sample consists of about 1.5 million clones, 95% to 99% of them appearing once. The sequenced material came from naive CD4+ T cells sorted from blood. Subset here: CD45RA+ positively selected. These receptors were obtained from a man aged 30 to 39 in good health.

This clone was picked up one time. The chain has TRBV28 and TRBJ2-5; perhaps TRBD1 as D (6 bases). The V gene's germline CDR1 is MDHEN and CDR2 SYDVKM. The CDR3 spans 21 residues. Trimming pared 6 bases from V and 2 bases from J, leaving 34 bases between. The CDR3 nucleotides are TGTGCCAGCAGGACACAGGGATTAAGTGTCGGAAACCCCTCGAAACAAGAGACCCAGTACTTC. It codes for CASRTQGLSVGNPSKQETQYF.

Comments on this clone: The same CDR3 also results from other DNA sequences found in this sample. The chain combines TRBV4-3 with TRBJ2-7, with D unclear. V shed 1 base and J shed 0 bases, with 4 bases lying between them. The CDR3 sequence is 13 residues long. CDR1 is LGHNA and CDR2 is YSLEER in the germline V gene. The CDR3 here is CASSQAVSYEQYF. The CDR3 nucleotides read TGCGCCAGCAGCCAAGCAGTCTCCTACGAGCAGTACTTC.

This rearrangement joins TRBV7-9 to TRBJ1-1; no clear D gene. The CDR3 totals 13 residues. The ends were cut back, 2 bases at V and 6 bases at J, with 10 bases in the middle. Germline CDR1 is SEHNR and CDR2 is FQNEAQ (reference sequence). CDR3: CASSLHLGAEAFF. CDR3 in DNA: TGTGCCAGCAGCTTACATCTAGGTGCTGAAGCTTTCTTT.

V is TRBV6-6 and J is TRBJ1-1; D is uncertain. V dropped 7 bases and J dropped 5 bases, with 5 bases sitting between them. This CDR3 is 10 amino acids long. The germline V gene has CDR1 MNHNY and CDR2 SVGAGI (reference sequence). The CDR3 region has the DNA TGTGCCAGCACTCGAACTGAAGCTTTCTTT. This translates into CASTRTEAFF.

The chain recombines TRBV5-4 with TRBJ2-2; 8 bases match TRBD2. Germline V gene sequence: CDR1 SGHNT, CDR2 YYREEE (reference sequence). The CDR3 is made up of 15 amino acids. V lost 2 bases and J lost 4; bases outside the gene matches: 4. The CDR3: CASSFVGTSTGELFF. CDR3 DNA sequence: TGTGCCAGCAGCTTTGTTGGGACTAGCACCGGGGAGCTGTTTTTT.